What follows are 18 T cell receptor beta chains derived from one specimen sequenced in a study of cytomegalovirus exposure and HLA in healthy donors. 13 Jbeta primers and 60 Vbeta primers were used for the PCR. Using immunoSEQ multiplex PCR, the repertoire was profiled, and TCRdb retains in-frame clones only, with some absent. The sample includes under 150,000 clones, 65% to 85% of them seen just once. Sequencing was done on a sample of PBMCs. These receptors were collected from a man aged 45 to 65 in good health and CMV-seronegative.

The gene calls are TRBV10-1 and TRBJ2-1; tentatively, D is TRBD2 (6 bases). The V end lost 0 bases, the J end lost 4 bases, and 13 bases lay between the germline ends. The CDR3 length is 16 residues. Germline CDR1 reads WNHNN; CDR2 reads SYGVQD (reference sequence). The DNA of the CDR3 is TGCGCCAGCAGTGAGTCGAACGCCGGAGGGTACAATGAGCAGTTCTTC. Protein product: CASSESNAGGYNEQFF.

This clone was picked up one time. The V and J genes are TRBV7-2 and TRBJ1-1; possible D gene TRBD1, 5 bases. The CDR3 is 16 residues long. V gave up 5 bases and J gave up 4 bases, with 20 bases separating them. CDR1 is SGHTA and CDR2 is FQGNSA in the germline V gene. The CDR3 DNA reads TGTGCCAGCAGCACACAACCTAGGGCGGGGGGCACTGAAGCTTTCTTT. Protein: CASSTQPRAGGTEAFF.

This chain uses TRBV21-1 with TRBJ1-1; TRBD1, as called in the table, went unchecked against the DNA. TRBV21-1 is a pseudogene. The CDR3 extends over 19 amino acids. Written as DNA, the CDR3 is TGTGCCAGCAGCAAGGGACCTACAGGGGACTCCAGCATGAACACTGAAGCTTTCTTT. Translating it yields CASSKGPTGDSSMNTEAFF.

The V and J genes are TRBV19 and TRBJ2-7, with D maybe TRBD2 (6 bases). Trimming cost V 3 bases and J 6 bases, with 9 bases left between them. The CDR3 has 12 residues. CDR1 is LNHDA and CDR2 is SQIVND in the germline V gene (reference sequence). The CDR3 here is CASSIGDSEQYF. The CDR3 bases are TGTGCCAGTAGTATCGGGGACTCCGAGCAGTACTTC.

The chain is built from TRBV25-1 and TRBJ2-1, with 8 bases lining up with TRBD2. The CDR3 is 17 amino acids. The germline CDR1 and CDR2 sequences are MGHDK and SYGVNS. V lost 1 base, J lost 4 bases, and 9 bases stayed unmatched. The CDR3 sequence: CASSELGATGGYNEQFF. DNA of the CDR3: TGTGCCAGCAGTGAATTAGGGGCTACGGGAGGGTACAATGAGCAGTTCTTC.

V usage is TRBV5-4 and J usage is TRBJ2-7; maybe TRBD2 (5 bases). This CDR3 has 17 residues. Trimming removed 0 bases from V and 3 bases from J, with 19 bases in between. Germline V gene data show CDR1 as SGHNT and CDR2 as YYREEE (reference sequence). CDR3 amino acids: CASSLGAGPRSGYEQYF. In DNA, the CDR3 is TGTGCCAGCAGCTTGGGAGCAGGCCCGCGGAGCGGCTACGAGCAGTACTTC.

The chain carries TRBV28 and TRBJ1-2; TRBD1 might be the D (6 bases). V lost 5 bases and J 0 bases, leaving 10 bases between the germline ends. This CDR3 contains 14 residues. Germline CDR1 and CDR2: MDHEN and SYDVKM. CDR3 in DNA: TGTGCCAGCAGTGGAGGGGGGGCTAACTATGGCTACACCTTC. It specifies CASSGGGANYGYTF.

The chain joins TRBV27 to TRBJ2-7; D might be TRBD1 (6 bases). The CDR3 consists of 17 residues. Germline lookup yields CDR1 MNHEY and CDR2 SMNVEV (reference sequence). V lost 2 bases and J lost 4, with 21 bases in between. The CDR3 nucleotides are TGTGCCAGCAGTTTAACTCGTGGGGGTACAGGGTGGTACGAGCAGTACTTC. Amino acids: CASSLTRGGTGWYEQYF.

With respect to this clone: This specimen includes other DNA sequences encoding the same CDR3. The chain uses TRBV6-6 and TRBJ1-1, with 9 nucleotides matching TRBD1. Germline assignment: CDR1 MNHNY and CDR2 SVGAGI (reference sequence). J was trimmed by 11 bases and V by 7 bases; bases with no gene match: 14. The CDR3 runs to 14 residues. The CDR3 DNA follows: TGTGCCAGCACCGGACAGGGGATTGGGGAAGGGGCTTTCTTT. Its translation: CASTGQGIGEGAFF.

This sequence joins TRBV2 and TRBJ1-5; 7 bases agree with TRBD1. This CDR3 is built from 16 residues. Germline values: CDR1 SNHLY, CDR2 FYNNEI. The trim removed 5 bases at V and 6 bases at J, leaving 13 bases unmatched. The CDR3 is CASSRDRAGVGQPQHF. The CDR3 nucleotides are TGTGCCAGCAGTAGAGACAGGGCTGGGGTAGGTCAGCCCCAGCATTTT. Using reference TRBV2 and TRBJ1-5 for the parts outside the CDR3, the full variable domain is EPEVTQTPSHQVTQMGQEVILRCVPISNHLYFYWYRQILGQKVEFLVSFYNNEISEKSEIFDDQFSVERPDGSNFTLKIRSTKLEDSAMYFCASSRDRAGVGQPQHFGDGTRLSIL.

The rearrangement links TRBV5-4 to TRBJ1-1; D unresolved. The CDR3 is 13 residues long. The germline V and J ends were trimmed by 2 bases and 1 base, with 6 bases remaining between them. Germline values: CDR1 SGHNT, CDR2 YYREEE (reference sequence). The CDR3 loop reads CASSFAGNTEAFF. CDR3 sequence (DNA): TGTGCCAGCAGCTTTGCCGGGAACACTGAAGCTTTCTTT. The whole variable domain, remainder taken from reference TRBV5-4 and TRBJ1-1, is ETGVTQSPTHLIKTRGQQVTLRCSSQSGHNTVSWYQQALGQGPQFIFQYYREEENGRGNFPPRFSGLQFPNYSSELNVNALELDDSALYLCASSFAGNTEAFFGQGTRLTVV.

CDR3 amino acids: CASPWGTGANEQFF. For the CDR3, the DNA is TGTGCCAGCCCCTGGGGGACAGGGGCTAATGAGCAGTTCTTC. The rearrangement uses TRBV7-8 and TRBJ2-1; 10 bases line up with TRBD1. Germline lookup yields CDR1 SGHVS and CDR2 FQNEAQ. With 8 bases clipped from V and 7 bases from J, the junction kept 8 bases outside the gene matches. CDR3 length: 14 amino acids.

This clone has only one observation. The DNA for the CDR3 is TGTGCCATCTCACCGGGAACTAGCACAGATACGCAGTATTTT. Its protein product is CAISPGTSTDTQYF. J is TRBJ2-3 and V is TRBV10-3; D is perhaps TRBD2 (5 bases). Between the trimmed V and J ends, which lost 8 bases and 0 bases, there was a span of 12 bases. CDR3 length: 14 residues. The V gene's germline CDR1 is ENHRY and CDR2 SYGVKD.

CDR3 bases: TGCGCCAGCAGCCGACGACTAGCGGGAGACGGCGAGCAGTACTTC. It translates to CASSRRLAGDGEQYF. The rearrangement uses TRBV4-1 and TRBJ2-7, with 12 bases matching TRBD2. V was clipped by 4 bases and J by 6 bases; unmatched bases: 7. Germline values: CDR1 MGHRA, CDR2 YSYEKL. The length of the CDR3 is 15 residues.

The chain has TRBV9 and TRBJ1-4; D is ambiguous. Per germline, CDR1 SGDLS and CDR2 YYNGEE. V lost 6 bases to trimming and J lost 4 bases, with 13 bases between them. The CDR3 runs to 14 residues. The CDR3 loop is CASTPGLVNEKLFF. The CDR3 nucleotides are TGTGCCAGCACCCCTGGGCTCGTTAATGAAAAACTGTTTTTT.

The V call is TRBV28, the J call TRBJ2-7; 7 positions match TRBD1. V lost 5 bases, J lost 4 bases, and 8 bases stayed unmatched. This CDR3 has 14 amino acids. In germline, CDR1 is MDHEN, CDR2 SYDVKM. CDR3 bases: TGTGCCAGCAGTGTACAGGGGTTCGGGTACGAGCAGTACTTC. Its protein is CASSVQGFGYEQYF.

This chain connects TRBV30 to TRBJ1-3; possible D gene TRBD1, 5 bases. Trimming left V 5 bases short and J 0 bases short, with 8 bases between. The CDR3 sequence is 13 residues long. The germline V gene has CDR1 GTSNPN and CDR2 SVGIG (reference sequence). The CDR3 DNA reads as TGTGCCTGGGCAGGACACTCTGGAAACACCATATATTTT. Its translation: CAWAGHSGNTIYF.

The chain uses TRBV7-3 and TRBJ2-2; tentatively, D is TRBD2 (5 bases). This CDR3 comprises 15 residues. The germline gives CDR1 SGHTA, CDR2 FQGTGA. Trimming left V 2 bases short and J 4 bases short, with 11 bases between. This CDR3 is CASSLSGLTTGELFF. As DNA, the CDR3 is TGTGCCAGCAGCTTATCTGGACTCACCACCGGGGAGCTGTTTTTT.